These 25 T cell receptor beta chains share one sample of origin, sequenced in a study of blood T cells in healthy people across ages. Primed by a sample-barcoded 5' primer and a J-beta primer mix, a second PCR proceeded for about 7 to 12 cycles. TCRdb processed the 5' RACE reads anew with MiXCR; each CDR3 protein has one entry. Of roughly 900,000 distinct CDR3 sequences listed, more than 25% are singletons. The sequenced material came from blood. The receptor source for this set is an elderly woman in good health.

There are many counts of this clonotype. V gene TRBV15 combines with J gene TRBJ1-4; a weak D match, TRBD1 (5 bases). CDR1 and CDR2 (germline): LNHNV, YYDKDF (reference sequence). The CDR3 is 14 residues long. Deletions cut 2 bases from V and 7 bases from J, with 11 bases between. The CDR3 loop reads CATSRLGASEKLFF. CDR3 bases: TGTGCCACCAGCAGACTTGGGGCCTCTGAAAAACTGTTTTTT.

The rearrangement links TRBV6-5 to TRBJ1-6; possibly TRBD1 for D (5 bases). The CDR3 is made up of 13 amino acids. Trimming took 4 bases from V and 10 from J, leaving 11 bases between them. The germline CDR1 and CDR2 sequences are MNHEY and SVGAGI. Here the CDR3 reads CASSSREKSPLHF. The DNA for the CDR3 is TGTGCCAGCAGTTCCAGGGAAAAGTCACCCCTCCACTTT.

There are many counts of this clonotype. The chain combines TRBV6-6 with TRBJ2-3, with 7 bases fitting TRBD2. Germline V gene lookup returns CDR1 MNHNY and CDR2 SVGAGI (reference sequence). The CDR3 contains 16 residues. V dropped 0 bases and J dropped 1; count of bases not matched to a gene: 4. CDR3: CASSYSSGAGTDTQYF. CDR3 in DNA: TGTGCCAGCAGTTACTCGAGCGGGGCGGGCACAGATACGCAGTATTTT.

This clonotype has ten or more counts. The rearrangement uses TRBV27 and TRBJ2-6; 9 bases match TRBD1. Germline V gene sequence: CDR1 MNHEY, CDR2 SMNVEV (reference sequence). The V segment lost 6 bases and the J segment 3 bases; nucleotides outside the gene matches: 9. This CDR3 region has 17 residues. CDR3 nucleotides: TGTGCCAGCAGGGCCGGGACAGGGAAGTATGGGGCCAACGTCCTGACTTTC. Translated: CASRAGTGKYGANVLTF.

The V and J genes are TRBV20-1 and TRBJ1-1; 7 bases agree with TRBD1. Germline CDR1 and CDR2: DFQATT and SNEGSKA (reference sequence). The length of the CDR3 is 12 residues. The junction had 9 bases not matched to a gene; V was cut back by 8 bases and J by 6 bases. The CDR3 is CSTQGGVPEAFF. CDR3 sequence (DNA): TGCAGTACTCAGGGGGGGGTCCCTGAAGCTTTCTTT.

There are a few counts of this clonotype. This rearrangement joins TRBV4-2 to TRBJ1-6; D may be TRBD1 (6 bases). Trimming shortened V by 1 base and J by 0 bases, and 16 bases separated the two germline ends. The CDR3 has 19 amino acids. Germline V gene sequence: CDR1 LGHNA, CDR2 YNFKEQ. This CDR3 is CASSQGGGGASSYNSPLHF. Written as DNA, the CDR3 is TGTGCCAGCAGCCAAGGGGGAGGGGGGGCCAGCTCCTATAATTCACCCCTCCACTTT.

CDR3 DNA: TGTGCCAGCAGCGAAGCGGTGGCAGGGCCTCAAGAGACCCAGTACTTC. This sequence encodes CASSEAVAGPQETQYF. V and J are TRBV21-1 and TRBJ2-5; TRBD2, as called in the table, went unchecked against the DNA. TRBV21-1 is annotated as a pseudogene. The CDR3 has 16 residues.

This chain links TRBV6-6 with TRBJ2-5; possibly TRBD1 for D (6 bases). The end of the DNA is better explained by TRBJ2-7, so the J call may be wrong. In germline, CDR1 is MNHNY, CDR2 SVGAGI (reference sequence). CDR3 size: 12 residues. CDR3 in DNA: TGTGCCAGGAGACTACAGGGTTACGAGCAGTACTTC. Protein sequence: CARRLQGYEQYF.

About this clonotype itself: A much more abundant neighbour one base away suggests this may be a read error. The chain employs TRBV20-1 and TRBJ1-4, with D uncertain. Germline loops: CDR1 DFQATT, CDR2 SNEGSKA (reference sequence). The CDR3 runs to 13 residues. The CDR3 bases are TGCAGTGCTAGTTGGCAGGCGGGTGAAGAACTGTTTTTT. Protein product: CSASWQAGEELFF.

This clonotype was recorded at least ten times. The chain links TRBV18 to TRBJ2-7; 15 bases are shared with TRBD2. The CDR3 totals 18 residues. V was clipped by 6 bases and J by 0 bases; unmatched bases: 9. Germline V gene lookup returns CDR1 KGHSH and CDR2 LQKENI. CDR3 amino acids: CASSQAGLAGGRSYEQYF. The CDR3 nucleotides read TGTGCCAGCTCCCAGGCGGGACTAGCGGGGGGCCGCTCCTACGAGCAGTACTTC.

This clonotype was observed at least ten times. The chain joins TRBV5-6 to TRBJ2-3; either TRBD1 or TRBD2 may fit D (5 bases each). Germline V CDR1 and CDR2: SGHDT, YYEEEE. The germline V and J ends were trimmed by 4 bases and 5 bases, with 20 bases remaining between them. The CDR3 covers 16 residues. The CDR3 is CASSPDWDRSEDTQYF. The CDR3 nucleotides read TGTGCCAGCAGCCCAGACTGGGACCGCTCCGAAGATACGCAGTATTTT.

This clonotype was seen repeatedly, ten times or more. V is TRBV20-1 and J is TRBJ1-2; D unclear. Trimming removed 1 base at V and 4 bases at J, with 13 bases between. The germline V gene encodes CDR1 DFQATT and CDR2 SNEGSKA (reference sequence). The CDR3 totals 14 residues. In DNA form, the CDR3 reads TGCAGTGCTAGAGGGGCCCCCTCGGGCTATGGCTACACCTTC. This translates into CSARGAPSGYGYTF.

This clonotype has at least ten counts. This sequence joins TRBV7-2 and TRBJ1-4; D is undetermined. CDR1 is SGHTA, CDR2 FQGNSA, per germline. The CDR3 spans 15 residues. Trimming left V 5 bases short and J 1 base short, with 11 bases between. CDR3 region: CASSRRQLTNEKLFF. CDR3 DNA: TGTGCCAGCAGCCGACGACAATTAACTAATGAAAAACTGTTTTTT. The whole variable domain, filled in from reference TRBV7-2 and TRBJ1-4, reads GAGVSQSPSNKVTEKGKDVELRCDPISGHTALYWYRQSLGQGLEFLIYFQGNSAPDKSGLPSDRFSAERTGGSVSTLTIQRTQQEDSAVYLCASSRRQLTNEKLFFGSGTQLSVL.

This clonotype was seen repeatedly, ten times or more. In DNA, the CDR3 is TGTGCCAGCAGCTCTCGGACAGGTCAAGAGACCCAGTACTTC. Its protein product is CASSSRTGQETQYF. The chain carries TRBV3-1 and TRBJ2-5; 7 nucleotides agree with TRBD1. This CDR3 has 14 amino acids. V lost 5 bases and J lost 2; bases outside the gene matches: 5. Germline V gives CDR1 LGHDT, CDR2 YNNKEL (reference sequence).

This clonotype was seen at least ten times. The J gene is TRBJ1-1, the V gene TRBV10-3; D unresolved. This CDR3 region has 13 residues. Trimming shortened V by 3 bases and J by 1 base, and 6 bases separated the two germline ends. In germline, CDR1 is ENHRY, CDR2 SYGVKD. CDR3 nucleotide sequence: TGTGCCATCAGTGATCGTCAGAACACTGAAGCTTTCTTT. Its translation: CAISDRQNTEAFF.

This clonotype was observed many times. V and J are TRBV7-9 and TRBJ1-2; D perhaps matches TRBD1 (5 bases). The germline CDR1 and CDR2 sequences are SEHNR and FQNEAQ (reference sequence). Trimming took off 5 bases at V and 0 bases at J, with 10 bases between the two ends. CDR3 size: 14 residues. The CDR3 region has the DNA TGTGCCAGCAGCCCCCGACAGACTAACTATGGCTACACCTTC. It encodes CASSPRQTNYGYTF.

Concerning this clonotype itself: This may be a read error, as it is one base from a much larger clone. The chain employs TRBV6-5 and TRBJ1-2; the D is unclear. This CDR3 is built from 14 residues. The V gene's germline CDR1 is MNHEY and CDR2 SVGAGI. The CDR3: CASSASEAYYGHTF. CDR3 bases: TGTGCCAGCAGTGCATCTGAGGCCTACTATGGCCACACCTTC.

Note on this clonotype: The junction departs from germline at one end; a sequencing error may be responsible. V is TRBV7-2 and J is TRBJ1-2; D is unresolved. The CDR3 sequence is 16 residues long. Germline V gives CDR1 SGHTA, CDR2 FQGNSA. Here the CDR3 reads CANSPRTRVAYYGYTF. The CDR3 nucleotides read TGTGCCAACAGCCCCCGGACCCGGGTCGCATACTATGGCTACACCTTC.

This clonotype occurred many times. The rearrangement uses TRBV4-2 and TRBJ1-6; D uncertain. Germline V gives CDR1 LGHNA, CDR2 YNFKEQ. The length of the CDR3 is 18 residues. Trimming took off 0 bases at V and 5 bases at J, with 17 bases between the two ends. DNA of the CDR3: TGTGCCAGCAGCCAAGAAGGAGTAGAGACTGGGAATAATTCACCCCTCCACTTT. This gives the protein CASSQEGVETGNNSPLHF.

The table lists this clonotype with many counts. The chain combines TRBV12-3 or TRBV12-4 with TRBJ2-2, with 10 positions matching TRBD2. This CDR3 comprises 15 residues. Trimming at V came to 6 bases and at J to 5 bases, leaving 6 bases not matched to a gene. The CDR3 spells CASSPLAGGTGELFF. DNA for the CDR3: TGTGCCAGCAGCCCCTTAGCGGGGGGTACCGGGGAGCTGTTTTTT.

This clonotype appeared once. The chain joins TRBV7-2 to TRBJ2-5, with 14 bases lining up with TRBD2. With 4 bases clipped from V and 3 bases from J, the junction kept 7 bases outside the gene matches. The V gene's germline CDR1 is SGHTA and CDR2 FQGNSA. The CDR3 is 17 residues long. In DNA, the CDR3 is TGTGCCAGCAGCTCCCCCGGACTAGCGGGGGGAAAAGAGACCCAGTACTTC. Its translation: CASSSPGLAGGKETQYF.

This sequence joins TRBV27 and TRBJ1-5; D not resolved. Trimming cost V 5 bases and J 0 bases, with 11 bases left between them. CDR3 size: 15 residues. CDR1 MNHEY and CDR2 SMNVEV come from the germline V gene (reference sequence). CDR3 coding DNA: TGTGCCAGCAGTAAGGAGCGATTTAGCAATCAGCCCCAGCATTTT. Amino acids: CASSKERFSNQPQHF.

This clonotype was observed a few times. The chain carries TRBV2 and TRBJ2-1; 7 bases agree with TRBD1. The CDR3 is 15 residues long. Germline V gene data show CDR1 as SNHLY and CDR2 as FYNNEI. After removal of 4 bases from V and 2 bases from J, the junction contained 5 bases not matched to a gene. The CDR3 nucleotides are TGTGCCAGCAGTGCCGAAGGGGGCCCCTACAATGAGCAGTTCTTC. Amino acid sequence: CASSAEGGPYNEQFF.

This clonotype was picked up many times. The chain employs TRBV20-1 and TRBJ2-7; 8 nucleotides match TRBD2. This CDR3 has 14 residues. Germline assignment: CDR1 DFQATT and CDR2 SNEGSKA (reference sequence). The J segment lost 3 bases and the V segment lost 1 base, leaving 5 bases of the junction unmatched. The CDR3 sequence is CSARALRGGYEQYF. The CDR3 region has the DNA TGCAGTGCTAGAGCACTACGGGGGGGCTACGAGCAGTACTTC.

The table lists this clonotype with many counts. The J gene is TRBJ2-4, the V gene TRBV6-1; 7 bases map to TRBD1. Germline CDR1 reads MNHNS; CDR2 reads SASEGT. The CDR3 has 13 residues. V dropped 10 bases and J dropped 8; count of bases not matched to a gene: 11. CDR3 region: CAILAGGRDIQYF. As DNA, the CDR3 is TGTGCCATATTAGCAGGGGGACGTGACATTCAGTACTTC.